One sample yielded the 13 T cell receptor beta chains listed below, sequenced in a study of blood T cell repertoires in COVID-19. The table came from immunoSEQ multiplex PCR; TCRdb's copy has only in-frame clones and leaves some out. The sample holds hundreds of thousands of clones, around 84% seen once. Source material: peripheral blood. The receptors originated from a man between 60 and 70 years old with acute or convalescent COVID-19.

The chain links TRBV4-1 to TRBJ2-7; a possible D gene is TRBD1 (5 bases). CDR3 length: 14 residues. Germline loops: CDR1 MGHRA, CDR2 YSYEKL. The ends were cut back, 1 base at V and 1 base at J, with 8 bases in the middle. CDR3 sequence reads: CASSQARGSYEQYF. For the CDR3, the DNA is TGCGCCAGCAGCCAAGCTAGGGGTTCCTACGAGCAGTACTTC.

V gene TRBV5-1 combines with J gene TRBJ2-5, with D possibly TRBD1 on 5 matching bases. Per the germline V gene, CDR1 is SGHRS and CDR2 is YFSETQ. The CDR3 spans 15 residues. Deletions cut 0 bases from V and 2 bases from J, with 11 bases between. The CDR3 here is CASSLGVQGQETQYF. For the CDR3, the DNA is TGCGCCAGCAGCTTGGGGGTCCAGGGTCAAGAGACCCAGTACTTC.

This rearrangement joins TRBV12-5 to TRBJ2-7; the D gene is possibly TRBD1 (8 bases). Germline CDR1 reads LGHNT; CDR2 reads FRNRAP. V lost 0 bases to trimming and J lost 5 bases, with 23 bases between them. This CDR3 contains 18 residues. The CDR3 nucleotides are TGTGCTAGTGGTTTGGTACCCCTTCCAGGACAGGGAGGGCACGAGCAGTACTTC. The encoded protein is CASGLVPLPGQGGHEQYF.

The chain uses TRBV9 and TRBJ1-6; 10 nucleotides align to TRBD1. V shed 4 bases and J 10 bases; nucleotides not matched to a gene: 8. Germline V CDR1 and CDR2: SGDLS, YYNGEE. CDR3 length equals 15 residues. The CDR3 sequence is CASSTGTGEGSPLHF. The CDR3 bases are TGTGCCAGCAGCACGGGGACAGGGGAGGGATCACCCCTCCACTTT.

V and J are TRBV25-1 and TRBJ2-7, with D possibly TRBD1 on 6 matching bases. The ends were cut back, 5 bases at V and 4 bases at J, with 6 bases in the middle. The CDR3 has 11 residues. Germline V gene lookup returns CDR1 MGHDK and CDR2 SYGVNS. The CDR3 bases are TGTGCCAGCAGTAGGGGGTACGAGCAGTACTTC. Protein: CASSRGYEQYF.

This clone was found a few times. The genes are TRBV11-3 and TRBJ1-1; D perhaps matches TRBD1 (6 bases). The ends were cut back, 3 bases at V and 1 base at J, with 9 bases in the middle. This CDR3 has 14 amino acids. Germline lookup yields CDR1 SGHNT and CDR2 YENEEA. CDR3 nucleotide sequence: TGTGCCAGCAGCTTCAGGGGTCGGAACACTGAAGCTTTCTTT. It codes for CASSFRGRNTEAFF.

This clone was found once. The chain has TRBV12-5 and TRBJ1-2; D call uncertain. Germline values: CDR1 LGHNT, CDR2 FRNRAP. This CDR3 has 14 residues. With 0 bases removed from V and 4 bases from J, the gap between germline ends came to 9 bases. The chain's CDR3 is CASGLVSPVYGYTF. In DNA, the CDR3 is TGTGCTAGTGGTTTGGTATCCCCGGTCTATGGCTACACCTTC.

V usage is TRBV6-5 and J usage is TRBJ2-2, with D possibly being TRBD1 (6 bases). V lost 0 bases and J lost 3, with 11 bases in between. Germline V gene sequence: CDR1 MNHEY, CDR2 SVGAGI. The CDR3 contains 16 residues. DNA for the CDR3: TGTGCCAGCAGTTACTCGCCAGGGGCCTACACCGGGGAGCTGTTTTTT. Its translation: CASSYSPGAYTGELFF.

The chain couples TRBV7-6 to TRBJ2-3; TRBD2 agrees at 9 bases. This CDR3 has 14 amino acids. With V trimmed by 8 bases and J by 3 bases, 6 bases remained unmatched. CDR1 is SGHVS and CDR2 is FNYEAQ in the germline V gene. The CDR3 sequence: CASGGGGSTDTQYF. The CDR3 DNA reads TGTGCCAGCGGCGGGGGGGGTAGTACAGATACGCAGTATTTT.

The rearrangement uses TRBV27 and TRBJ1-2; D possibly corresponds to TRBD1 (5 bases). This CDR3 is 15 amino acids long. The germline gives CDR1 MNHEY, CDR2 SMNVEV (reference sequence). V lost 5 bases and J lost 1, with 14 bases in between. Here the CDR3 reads CASSRRGRGNYGYTF. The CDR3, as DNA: TGTGCCAGCAGTCGCCGCGGGAGGGGTAACTATGGCTACACCTTC.

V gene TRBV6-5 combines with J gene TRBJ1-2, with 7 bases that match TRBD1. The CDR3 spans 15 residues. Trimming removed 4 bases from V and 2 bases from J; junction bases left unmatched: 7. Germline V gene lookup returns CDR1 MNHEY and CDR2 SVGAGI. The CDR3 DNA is TGTGCCAGCAGTTCTTGGGCAGGGGGGAACTATGGCTACACCTTC. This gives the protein CASSSWAGGNYGYTF.

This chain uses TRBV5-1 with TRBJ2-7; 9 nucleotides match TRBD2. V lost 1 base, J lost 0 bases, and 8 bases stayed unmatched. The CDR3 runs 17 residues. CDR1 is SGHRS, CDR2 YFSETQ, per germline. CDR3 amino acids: CASSLTNSGGSSYEQYF. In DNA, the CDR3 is TGCGCCAGCAGCTTGACAAATAGCGGGGGAAGCTCCTACGAGCAGTACTTC.

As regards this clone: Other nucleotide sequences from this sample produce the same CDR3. The CDR3 sequence is CASSTGGTDTQYF. CDR3 in DNA: TGTGCCAGCAGCACAGGGGGCACAGATACGCAGTATTTT. The rearrangement uses TRBV7-7 and TRBJ2-3; 7 bases line up with TRBD1. With V trimmed by 5 bases and J by 1 base, 0 bases remained unmatched. This CDR3 contains 13 residues. Germline loops: CDR1 SSHAT, CDR2 FNYEAQ (reference sequence).